Here is one T cell receptor beta chain with its context. Its cognate antigen has yet to be identified. No qualities accompany the bases; no much larger clone lies one base away. The immunoSEQ Assay, a bias-controlled multiplex PCR, was used to amplify TCRbeta CDR3 regions from genomic DNA. The study's own analysis went as follows. Within the assay, amplification of reference gene primers was used to estimate how many nucleated cells each sample contained. To quantify the absolute abundance of each unique TCRbeta CDR3 rearrangement, sequence reads were collapsed and filtered. For each sample, productive Simpson clonality was calculated as the square root of Simpson's diversity index across productive rearrangements. TCRdb carries this immuneACCESS record with in-frame sequences only. Its versions omit some clonotypes, under half of them owing to an unresolved V gene in the studies checked, with the rest unexplained. The V and J calls and the clone size are those of that table, but D and trimming were determined from the DNA. Here the sample has 200,000 to 300,000 clones; approximately 84% occur a single time. The ten largest make up about 9.1% of the sample.

The CDR3, from cysteine to phenylalanine, totals 14 residues. CDR3 DNA is the only sequence kept; it has 42 bases, read in frame from the first base. The germline V gene encodes CDR1 SGHRS and CDR2 YFSETQ. V was cut back by 0 bases and J by 3 bases, leaving a gap of 6 bases between them. This sample stems from a study of blood T cell repertoires in COVID-19 (dated by TCRdb to between 2020 and 2021). A note on the overall study: Samples from collaborators originated in the United States, Italy and Spain and spanned both the acute and convalescent phases of COVID-19. The prospective study material was composed of cDNA or gDNA derived from T cells, B-cell-depleted T cells, or PBMCs. The dataset comprised deeply sampled blood TCRbeta repertoires from subjects exposed to, actively infected with, or recovered from COVID-19. A freely available public database, intended as a resource for researchers studying the immune response to SARS-CoV-2, is where the repertoires were released. Samples were obtained from the ongoing ImmuneRACE study (first 160 participants) and from 1,254 subjects provided by 6 global collaborators. Sample metadata almost always included a de-identified subject ID, COVID-19 status, age in years and sex. Where HLA class I and class II types were available, the types were taken from metadata supplied by the sample provider, not from assay-based typing.

Each collaborating institution followed its own protocols to collect whole blood in K2EDTA tubes. For TCRbeta analysis, collaborators shipped samples as frozen whole blood, isolated PBMCs, or DNA extracted from either of those sample types. The research as a whole found: The amount of clinical and demographic metadata varied by source and participant and was provided uncurated.

The material sequenced was peripheral blood. This clonotype originated in a human donor in a cohort sampled during active COVID-19. The V and J segments used are TRBV5-1 and TRBJ2-2, with a weak D call of TRBD2 (6 bases match). For the CDR3, the sequence is CASSLAGDTGELFF. The nucleotide sequence reads TGCGCCAGCAGCTTGGCGGGAGACACCGGGGAGCTGTTTTTT.